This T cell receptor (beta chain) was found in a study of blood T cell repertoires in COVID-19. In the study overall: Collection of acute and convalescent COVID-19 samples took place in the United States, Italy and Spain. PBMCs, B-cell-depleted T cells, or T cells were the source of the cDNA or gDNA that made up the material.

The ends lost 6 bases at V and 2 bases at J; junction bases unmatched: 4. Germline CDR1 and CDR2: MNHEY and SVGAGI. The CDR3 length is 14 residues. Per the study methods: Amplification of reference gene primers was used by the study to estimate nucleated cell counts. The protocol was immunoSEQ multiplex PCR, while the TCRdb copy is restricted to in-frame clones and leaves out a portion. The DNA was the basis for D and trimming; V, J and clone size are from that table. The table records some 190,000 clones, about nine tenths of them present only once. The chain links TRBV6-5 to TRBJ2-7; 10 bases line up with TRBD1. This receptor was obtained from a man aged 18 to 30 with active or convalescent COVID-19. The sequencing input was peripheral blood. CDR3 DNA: TGTGCCAGCAGCCGACAGGGGGCCGCCTACGAGCAGTACTTC. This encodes CASSRQGAAYEQYF.